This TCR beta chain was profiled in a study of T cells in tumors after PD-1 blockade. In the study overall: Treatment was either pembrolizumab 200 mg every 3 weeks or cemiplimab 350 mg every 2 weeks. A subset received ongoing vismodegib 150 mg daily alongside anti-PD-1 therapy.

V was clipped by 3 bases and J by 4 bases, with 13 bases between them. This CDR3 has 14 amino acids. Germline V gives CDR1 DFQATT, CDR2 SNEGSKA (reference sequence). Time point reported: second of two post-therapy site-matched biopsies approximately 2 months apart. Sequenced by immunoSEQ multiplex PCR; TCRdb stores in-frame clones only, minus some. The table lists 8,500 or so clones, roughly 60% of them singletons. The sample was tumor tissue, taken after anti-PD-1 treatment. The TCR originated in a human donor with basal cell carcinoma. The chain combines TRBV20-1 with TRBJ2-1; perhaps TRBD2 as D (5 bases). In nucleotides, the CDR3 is TGCAGTGCTAGTTACGGGGAAGGGTACAATGAGCAGTTCTTC. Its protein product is CSASYGEGYNEQFF.